This T cell receptor beta chain was profiled in a study of cytomegalovirus exposure and HLA in healthy donors. Study overall: An analysis done earlier identified 100 million to 140 million unique TCR beta sequences from about 180 million T cells.

Findings and caveats of the study: The majority of CMV-associated TCR beta chains were reported as apparently HLA-restricted in a later analysis. Most observed TCR sequences were rare, whereas some public TCRs were detected in many donors.

PCR was performed using 60 Vbeta and 13 Jbeta primers. Data came from immunoSEQ multiplex PCR; TCRdb stores just in-frame clones and leaves some out. The table has under 200,000 clones, 60% to 85% seen once. This clone was seen a single time. Its target is not known. The V and J ends lost 2 bases and 9 bases, in that order; junction bases with no gene match: 19. Germline assignment: CDR1 SNHLY and CDR2 FYNNEI. The length of the CDR3 is 18 residues. The specimen sequenced was PBMCs. This sequence originates from a male donor in good health and CMV-seropositive. V usage is TRBV2 and J usage is TRBJ2-3; 8 nucleotides agree with TRBD2. CDR3 nucleotide sequence: TGTGCCAGCAGTGAAAGGGTAGGAGCGGGGGCGCTCCCGGGGACGCAGTATTTT. Protein sequence: CASSERVGAGALPGTQYF.